These 17 T cell receptor beta chains originate from one sample sequenced in a study of blood T cell repertoires in COVID-19. Here immunoSEQ multiplex PCR was the method, and the copy in TCRdb shows in-frame clones only, minus some. This sample has a few hundred thousand clones; 80% to 90% occur once, and the top ten carry 3.5%. Sequenced: PBMCs or T cells enriched from blood (not recorded which). These receptors originate from a woman aged 18-30 years in a cohort exposed to, infected with or recovered from COVID-19 (not recorded which).

This chain joins TRBV15 and TRBJ1-5; D ambiguous. Deletions cut 0 bases from V and 1 base from J, with 13 bases between. The CDR3 runs to 17 residues. Germline V CDR1 and CDR2: LNHNV, YYDKDF (reference sequence). Here the CDR3 reads CATSREEAGRSNQPQHF. The DNA for the CDR3 is TGTGCCACCAGCAGAGAAGAGGCGGGCCGCAGCAATCAGCCCCAGCATTTT.

There are a few counts of this clone. The rearrangement links TRBV6-1 to TRBJ1-6; D is perhaps TRBD1 (5 bases). This CDR3 is built from 15 residues. With 1 base removed from V and 8 bases from J, the gap between germline ends came to 12 bases. CDR1 is MNHNS and CDR2 is SASEGT in the germline V gene. CDR3 loop: CASSEVGAGDSPLHF. The CDR3 DNA follows: TGTGCCAGCAGTGAAGTCGGCGCGGGGGATTCACCCCTCCACTTT.

The rearrangement joins TRBV2 to TRBJ1-2; weak D call: TRBD1 (5 bases). Germline V gene sequence: CDR1 SNHLY, CDR2 FYNNEI. V shed 2 bases and J shed 3 bases, with 7 bases lying between them. CDR3 length: 13 amino acids. The DNA for the CDR3 is TGTGCCAGCAGTGAAACGGGGGACTATGGCTACACCTTC. Protein sequence: CASSETGDYGYTF.

The rearrangement uses TRBV24-1 and TRBJ2-2; D may be TRBD1 (5 bases). This CDR3 is 16 amino acids long. Germline values: CDR1 KGHDR, CDR2 SFDVKD. Trimming stripped 4 bases from V and 1 base from J, with 12 bases between. DNA of the CDR3: TGTGCCACCAGTGACCATGACAGCTTGAACACCGGGGAGCTGTTTTTT. Its protein is CATSDHDSLNTGELFF.

The rearrangement joins TRBV28 to TRBJ2-7; 10 bases match TRBD2. Per the germline V gene, CDR1 is MDHEN and CDR2 is SYDVKM. The CDR3 runs to 15 residues. With V trimmed by 1 base and J by 1 base, 1 base remained unmatched. CDR3 nucleotides: TGTGCCAGCAGTTTATTAGCGGGGGGATCCTACGAGCAGTACTTC. This codes for CASSLLAGGSYEQYF.

This clone was seen only once. V gene TRBV5-1 combines with J gene TRBJ2-3; D unresolved. This CDR3 comprises 12 residues. The germline V and J ends were trimmed by 1 base and 4 bases, with 4 bases remaining between them. Germline V lookup: CDR1 SGHRS, CDR2 YFSETQ. CDR3 protein: CASSLPADTQYF. The DNA of the CDR3 is TGCGCCAGCAGCTTGCCTGCAGATACGCAGTATTTT.

This clone was recorded once. The rearrangement joins TRBV9 to TRBJ2-7, with D possibly matching TRBD2 (6 bases). This CDR3 has 16 residues. V was clipped by 4 bases and J by 0 bases, with 17 bases between them. CDR1 and CDR2 from the germline V gene are SGDLS and YYNGEE. In DNA form, the CDR3 reads TGTGCCAGCAGCACTCGGCTAGCGATGCTCTCCTACGAGCAGTACTTC. Its translation: CASSTRLAMLSYEQYF.

Written as DNA, the CDR3 is TGTGCCAGCAGCTACGCGGGGGGGCCGAATGAGCAGTTCTTC. Translating it yields CASSYAGGPNEQFF. The gene calls are TRBV7-9 and TRBJ2-1, with TRBD2 identical over 9 bases. V shed 4 bases and J 7 bases; nucleotides not matched to a gene: 5. Germline-derived CDR1 and CDR2 are SEHNR and FQNEAQ (reference sequence). The CDR3 contains 14 residues.

The chain couples TRBV10-3 to TRBJ2-6; D is perhaps TRBD1 (6 bases). Per the germline V gene, CDR1 is ENHRY and CDR2 is SYGVKD. Trimming removed 11 bases from V and 0 bases from J, with 14 bases in between. There are 15 residues in the CDR3. The CDR3 is CAVLDRTSGANVLTF. CDR3 nucleotides: TGTGCCGTGCTTGACAGGACCTCTGGGGCCAACGTCCTGACTTTC.

V gene TRBV7-9 combines with J gene TRBJ2-7, with TRBD2 matching 12 bases. Germline V gives CDR1 SEHNR, CDR2 FQNEAQ (reference sequence). J lost 5 bases, V lost 5 bases, and 7 bases had no gene match. The CDR3 sequence is 15 residues long. In nucleotides, the CDR3 is TGTGCCAGCAGCGAGACTAGCGGGAGATCTCACGAGCAGTACTTC. Translated: CASSETSGRSHEQYF.

There are a few counts of this clone. The chain carries TRBV6-5 and TRBJ1-1; 7 bases agree with TRBD1. The V gene end was trimmed by 7 bases and the J gene end by 5 bases; junction bases not matched to a gene: 13. The V gene's germline CDR1 is MNHEY and CDR2 SVGAGI. The CDR3 runs 15 residues. CDR3 residues: CASTSGGQGWTEAFF. The CDR3 DNA sequence: TGTGCCAGCACCTCAGGGGGGCAGGGATGGACTGAAGCTTTCTTT.

V usage is TRBV29-1 and J usage is TRBJ2-5; 8 nucleotides align to TRBD2. Looked up from germline, CDR1 is SQVTM and CDR2 is ANQGSEA. V shed 4 bases, J shed 2 bases, and the junction held 9 bases outside the gene matches. This CDR3 has 15 amino acids. The CDR3 reads CSVAAGVGPQETQYF. The CDR3 DNA is TGCAGCGTTGCAGCGGGAGTAGGACCTCAAGAGACCCAGTACTTC.

This clone was detected only a few times. The CDR3 sequence: CASSVQGVQETQYF. CDR3 coding DNA: TGTGCCAGCAGTGTACAGGGGGTACAAGAGACCCAGTACTTC. The chain recombines TRBV2 with TRBJ2-5; 8 nucleotides match TRBD1. With V trimmed by 4 bases and J by 2 bases, 3 bases remained unmatched. Germline CDR1 reads SNHLY; CDR2 reads FYNNEI. The CDR3 runs 14 residues. The whole variable domain, filled in from reference TRBV2 and TRBJ2-5, reads EPEVTQTPSHQVTQMGQEVILRCVPISNHLYFYWYRQILGQKVEFLVSFYNNEISEKSEIFDDQFSVERPDGSNFTLKIRSTKLEDSAMYFCASSVQGVQETQYFGPGTRLLVL.

This chain joins TRBV2 and TRBJ1-4; TRBD1 might be the D (5 bases). The CDR3 spans 14 residues. Germline assignment: CDR1 SNHLY and CDR2 FYNNEI. Deletions cut 6 bases from V and 4 bases from J, with 12 bases between. The CDR3 here is CASSKDSFNEKLFF. For the CDR3, the DNA is TGTGCCAGCAGCAAAGACAGTTTTAATGAAAAACTGTTTTTT.

V usage is TRBV7-6 and J usage is TRBJ2-2; tentatively, D is TRBD2 (5 bases). The germline V gene has CDR1 SGHVS and CDR2 FNYEAQ. The CDR3 covers 17 residues. V was trimmed by 9 bases and J by 3 bases, leaving 23 bases between them. CDR3 sequence: CASHTPGAAGDTGELFF. CDR3 coding DNA: TGTGCCAGTCACACCCCGGGTGCGGCCGGGGACACCGGGGAGCTGTTTTTT.

This clone was detected only a few times. J is TRBJ1-6 and V is TRBV7-8; possible D gene TRBD1, 5 bases. This CDR3 has 15 residues. Trimming shortened V by 3 bases and J by 9 bases, and 15 bases separated the two germline ends. CDR1 is SGHVS, CDR2 FQNEAQ, per germline. The CDR3 nucleotides are TGTGCCAGCAGCTTTCGGTCAGGGATCGGTTCACCCCTCCACTTT. Translation gives CASSFRSGIGSPLHF.

This chain uses TRBV7-9 with TRBJ1-3, with D hard to call. The CDR3 length is 14 residues. Trimming removed 3 bases from V and 0 bases from J, with 6 bases in between. The germline V gene encodes CDR1 SEHNR and CDR2 FQNEAQ (reference sequence). CDR3 DNA sequence: TGTGCCAGCAGCTTCAGATCCTCTGGAAACACCATATATTTT. This codes for CASSFRSSGNTIYF. The full variable domain, rest sourced from reference TRBV7-9 and TRBJ1-3, is DTGVSQNPRHKITKRGQNVTFRCDPISEHNRLYWYRQTLGQGPEFLTYFQNEAQLEKSRLLSDRFSAERPKGSFSTLEIQRTEQGDSAMYLCASSFRSSGNTIYFGEGSWLTVV.